The rows below give T cell receptor beta chains drawn from one sample of a study of PD-1 blockade in classical Hodgkin lymphoma. The protocol was immunoSEQ multiplex PCR, while the TCRdb copy is restricted to in-frame clones and leaves out a portion. This sample has about 110,000 clones, with around 89% found just once. The source was peripheral blood mononuclear cells (PBMCs), collected before the second cycle of nivolumab. The receptors were sampled from a human donor with classical Hodgkin lymphoma. The CDR3 runs from the conserved cysteine through the conserved F or W. A D gene is named only where the DNA matches it firmly. Not all rows give a size; the values are once, few, many and, for expanded clones, a class.

length: 15
size: NA
J: TRBJ2-7
D: TRBD1
V: TRBV14
CDR3: CASASTGTGSHEQYF
DNA: TGTGCCAGCGCATCCACCGGGACAGGGAGTCACGAGCAGTACTTC

length: 12
size: NA
J: TRBJ2-1
D: NA
V: TRBV30
CDR3: CAWNGGYNEQFF
DNA: TGTGCCTGGAACGGGGGATACAATGAGCAGTTCTTC

length: 16
size: NA
J: TRBJ2-3
D: TRBD1
V: TRBV4-3
CDR3: CASSQDLRQGADTQYF
DNA: TGCGCCAGCAGCCAAGATCTTCGACAGGGGGCGGATACGCAGTATTTT

length: 14
size: NA
J: TRBJ2-1
D: TRBD2
V: TRBV6-5
CDR3: CASTGLAGVGEQFF
DNA: TGTGCCAGCACCGGACTAGCGGGAGTAGGTGAGCAGTTCTTC

length: 13
size: once
J: TRBJ2-2
D: NA
V: TRBV11-3
CDR3: CASSLRNTGELFF
DNA: TGTGCCAGCAGCTTGAGGAACACCGGGGAGCTGTTTTTT

length: 15
size: NA
J: TRBJ1-1
D: TRBD1
V: TRBV19
CDR3: CASSGHRGKNTEAFF
DNA: TGTGCCAGTAGTGGGCACAGGGGCAAGAACACTGAAGCTTTCTTT

length: 18
size: once
J: TRBJ1-1
D: TRBD1
V: TRBV4-1
CDR3: CASSQDWLPTGMNTEAFF
DNA: TGCGCCAGCAGCCAAGATTGGCTCCCGACAGGGATGAACACTGAAGCTTTCTTT

length: 17
size: NA
J: TRBJ2-1
D: NA
V: TRBV23-1
CDR3: CASSQSKGRSRYNEQFF
DNA: TGCGCCAGCAGTCAATCAAAGGGCAGGTCTAGATACAATGAGCAGTTCTTC

length: 15
size: NA
J: TRBJ2-3
D: TRBD2
V: TRBV6-1
CDR3: CASPGLAGTTDTQYF
DNA: TGTGCCAGCCCAGGACTAGCAGGAACCACAGATACGCAGTATTTT

length: 13
size: NA
J: TRBJ1-1
D: TRBD1
V: TRBV10-3
CDR3: CAIGDRVNTEAFF
DNA: TGTGCCATCGGCGACAGGGTGAACACTGAAGCTTTCTTT

length: 11
size: NA
J: TRBJ1-2
D: NA
V: TRBV20-1
CDR3: CSATKSDGYTF
DNA: TGCAGTGCTACTAAATCGGATGGCTACACCTTC

length: 15
size: NA
J: TRBJ1-4
D: NA
V: TRBV19
CDR3: CASSVDRAPNEKLFF
DNA: TGTGCCAGTAGTGTCGACCGAGCGCCTAATGAAAAACTGTTTTTT

length: 15
size: NA
J: TRBJ2-1
D: TRBD2
V: TRBV19
CDR3: CASSIRGGRAAEQFF
DNA: TGTGCCAGTAGTATTCGGGGCGGGAGGGCCGCTGAGCAGTTCTTC

length: 14
size: NA
J: TRBJ1-2
D: NA
V: TRBV4-3
CDR3: CASSQESPQGGYTF
DNA: TGCGCCAGCAGCCAAGAGTCTCCCCAGGGTGGCTACACCTTC

length: 16
size: NA
J: TRBJ2-7
D: TRBD2
V: TRBV7-2
CDR3: CASSLALAGPTYEQYF
DNA: TGTGCCAGCAGCTTAGCACTAGCGGGTCCTACCTACGAGCAGTACTTC

length: 15
size: NA
J: TRBJ1-4
D: NA
V: TRBV6-1
CDR3: CASSDGPSTNEKLFF
DNA: TGTGCCAGCAGTGACGGACCTTCAACTAATGAAAAACTGTTTTTT

length: 13
size: NA
J: TRBJ2-7
D: NA
V: TRBV5-1
CDR3: CASSLTSSYEQYF
DNA: TGCGCCAGCAGCTTGACCAGTTCCTACGAGCAGTACTTC

length: 15
size: NA
J: TRBJ1-2
D: TRBD1
V: TRBV6-4
CDR3: CASSPTGPGDYGYTF
DNA: TGTGCCAGCAGCCCGACAGGGCCCGGTGACTATGGCTACACCTTC

length: 15
size: NA
J: TRBJ2-3
D: NA
V: TRBV11-1
CDR3: CASSFRSSSRDTQYF
DNA: TGTGCCAGCAGCTTCCGAAGTTCATCTAGAGATACGCAGTATTTT

length: 16
size: once
J: TRBJ1-4
D: NA
V: TRBV28
CDR3: CASSLPQAGGSPRLFF
DNA: TGTGCCAGCAGTTTGCCCCAAGCAGGAGGGAGCCCGCGTCTGTTTTTT

length: 18
size: NA
J: TRBJ2-3
D: TRBD2
V: TRBV18
CDR3: CASSPSGLAGGPRNTQYF
DNA: TGTGCCAGCTCACCATCGGGACTAGCGGGAGGGCCGAGGAATACGCAGTATTTT

length: 15
size: NA
J: TRBJ2-7
D: NA
V: TRBV11-2
CDR3: CASSPNLGSFAEQYF
DNA: TGTGCCAGCAGCCCAAACCTAGGAAGTTTCGCCGAGCAGTACTTC

length: 14
size: NA
J: TRBJ1-2
D: TRBD1
V: TRBV5-1
CDR3: CASSSGQGGYGYTF
DNA: TGCGCCAGCAGCTCGGGACAGGGAGGCTATGGCTACACCTTC

length: 17
size: NA
J: TRBJ1-1
D: NA
V: TRBV4-1
CDR3: CASSQEGVPQSNTEAFF
DNA: TGCGCCAGCAGCCAAGAGGGGGTTCCACAGTCGAACACTGAAGCTTTCTTT

length: 16
size: NA
J: TRBJ2-7
D: NA
V: TRBV6-1
CDR3: CASSEFRDQGFYEQYF
DNA: TGTGCCAGCAGTGAATTCCGGGACCAAGGATTCTACGAGCAGTACTTC

length: 16
size: NA
J: TRBJ2-7
D: NA
V: TRBV4-3
CDR3: CASSQDWGGTSYEQYF
DNA: TGCGCCAGCAGCCAAGACTGGGGGGGCACTTCCTACGAGCAGTACTTC

length: 15
size: NA
J: TRBJ1-5
D: NA
V: TRBV28
CDR3: CASSHITGSNQPQHF
DNA: TGTGCCAGCAGTCACATAACTGGGAGTAATCAGCCCCAGCATTTT

length: 19
size: NA
J: TRBJ1-2
D: NA
V: TRBV11-2
CDR3: CASSSLRSVKHLANYGYTF
DNA: TGTGCCAGCAGCTCCCTACGGTCCGTAAAACACTTAGCTAACTATGGCTACACCTTC

length: 17
size: NA
J: TRBJ2-1
D: TRBD1
V: TRBV6-1
CDR3: CASSEALWDSTYNEQFF
DNA: TGTGCCAGCAGTGAAGCGCTCTGGGACAGCACCTACAATGAGCAGTTCTTC

length: 13
size: NA
J: TRBJ1-2
D: NA
V: TRBV6-5
CDR3: CARTDTTNYGYTF
DNA: TGTGCCAGAACGGACACTACTAACTATGGCTACACCTTC

length: 14
size: NA
J: TRBJ2-2
D: NA
V: TRBV2
CDR3: CASSEALPDGELFF
DNA: TGTGCCAGCAGTGAAGCGCTTCCGGACGGGGAGCTGTTTTTT

length: 13
size: NA
J: TRBJ2-7
D: NA
V: TRBV11-2
CDR3: CASSFDTTYEQYF
DNA: TGTGCCAGCAGCTTTGACACTACCTACGAGCAGTACTTC

length: 14
size: NA
J: TRBJ1-2
D: NA
V: TRBV7-9
CDR3: CASSLARIDYGYTF
DNA: TGTGCCAGCAGCTTAGCGCGGATAGACTATGGCTACACCTTC

length: 14
size: once
J: TRBJ2-7
D: TRBD2
V: TRBV6-1
CDR3: CASSVASGRNEQYF
DNA: TGTGCCAGCAGTGTTGCTAGCGGGAGAAACGAGCAGTACTTC

length: 15
size: NA
J: TRBJ2-1
D: TRBD2
V: TRBV28
CDR3: CASSPRLAEYNEQFF
DNA: TGTGCCAGCAGTCCCCGACTAGCGGAATACAATGAGCAGTTCTTC

length: 13
size: NA
J: TRBJ1-1
D: NA
V: TRBV6-6
CDR3: CASSYGPSTEAFF
DNA: TGTGCCAGCAGTTACGGGCCTAGCACTGAAGCTTTCTTT

length: 12
size: NA
J: TRBJ2-7
D: NA
V: TRBV7-6
CDR3: CASSLRSYEQYF
DNA: TGTGCCAGCAGCTTAAGGAGCTACGAGCAGTACTTC

length: 15
size: NA
J: TRBJ2-1
D: TRBD2
V: TRBV5-4
CDR3: CASSPGGLADNEQFF
DNA: TGTGCCAGCAGCCCGGGGGGACTAGCGGACAATGAGCAGTTCTTC

length: 16
size: NA
J: TRBJ2-4
D: NA
V: TRBV11-2
CDR3: CASSLWDSGNKNIQYF
DNA: TGTGCCAGCAGCTTATGGGACTCAGGGAATAAAAACATTCAGTACTTC

length: 15
size: NA
J: TRBJ1-5
D: TRBD1
V: TRBV6-5
CDR3: CASSLGQGRLEPQHF
DNA: TGTGCCAGCAGTTTGGGACAGGGACGTCTGGAGCCCCAGCATTTT

length: 17
size: NA
J: TRBJ1-5
D: NA
V: TRBV21-1
CDR3: CASSKGPMWGAEQPQHF
DNA: TGTGCCAGCAGCAAAGGACCCATGTGGGGAGCGGAACAGCCCCAGCATTTT

length: 19
size: NA
J: TRBJ1-1
D: TRBD1
V: TRBV28
CDR3: CASSSPQKNLGQINTEAFF
DNA: TGTGCCAGCAGTTCACCACAAAAAAACTTGGGACAGATTAACACTGAAGCTTTCTTT

length: 17
size: NA
J: TRBJ1-5
D: NA
V: TRBV5-6
CDR3: CASSPGGRANMNQPQHF
DNA: TGTGCCAGCAGCCCCGGGGGCAGGGCCAATATGAATCAGCCCCAGCATTTT

length: 15
size: NA
J: TRBJ2-6
D: NA
V: TRBV18
CDR3: CASSPAHSGANVLTF
DNA: TGTGCCAGCTCACCCGCCCACTCTGGGGCCAACGTCCTGACTTTC

length: 16
size: NA
J: TRBJ2-3
D: NA
V: TRBV2
CDR3: CASSGRERVSTDTQYF
DNA: TGTGCCAGCAGTGGCCGGGAGCGGGTGAGCACAGATACGCAGTATTTT